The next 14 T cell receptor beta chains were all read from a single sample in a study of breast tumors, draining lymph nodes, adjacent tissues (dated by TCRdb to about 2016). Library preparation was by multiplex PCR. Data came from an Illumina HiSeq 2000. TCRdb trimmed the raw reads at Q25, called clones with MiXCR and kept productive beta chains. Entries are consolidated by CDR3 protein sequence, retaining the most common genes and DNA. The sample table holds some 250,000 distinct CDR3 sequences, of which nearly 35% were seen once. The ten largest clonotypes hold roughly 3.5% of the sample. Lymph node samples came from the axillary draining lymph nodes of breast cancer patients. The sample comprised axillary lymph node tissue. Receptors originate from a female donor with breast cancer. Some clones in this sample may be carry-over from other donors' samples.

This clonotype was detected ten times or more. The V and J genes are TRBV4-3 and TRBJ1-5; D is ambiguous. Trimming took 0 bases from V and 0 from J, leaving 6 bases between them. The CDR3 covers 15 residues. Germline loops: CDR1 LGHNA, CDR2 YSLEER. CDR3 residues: CASSQDSYSNQPQHF. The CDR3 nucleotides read TGCGCCAGCAGCCAAGACAGCTATAGCAATCAGCCCCAGCATTTT.

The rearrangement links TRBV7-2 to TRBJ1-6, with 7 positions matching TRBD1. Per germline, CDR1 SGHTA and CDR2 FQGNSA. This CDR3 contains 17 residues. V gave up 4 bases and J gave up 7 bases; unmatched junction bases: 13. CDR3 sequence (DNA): TGTGCCAGCAGCTCAACCCATCGACAGGGAGAGAATTCACCCCTCCACTTT. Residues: CASSSTHRQGENSPLHF. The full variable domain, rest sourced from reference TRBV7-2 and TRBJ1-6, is GAGVSQSPSNKVTEKGKDVELRCDPISGHTALYWYRQSLGQGLEFLIYFQGNSAPDKSGLPSDRFSAERTGGSVSTLTIQRTQQEDSAVYLCASSSTHRQGENSPLHFGNGTRLTVT.

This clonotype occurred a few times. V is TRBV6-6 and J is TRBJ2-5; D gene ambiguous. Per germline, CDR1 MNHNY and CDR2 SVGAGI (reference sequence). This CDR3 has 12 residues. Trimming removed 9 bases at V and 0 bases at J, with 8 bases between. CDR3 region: CASEGYQETQYF. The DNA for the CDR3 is TGTGCCAGTGAAGGGTACCAAGAGACCCAGTACTTC.

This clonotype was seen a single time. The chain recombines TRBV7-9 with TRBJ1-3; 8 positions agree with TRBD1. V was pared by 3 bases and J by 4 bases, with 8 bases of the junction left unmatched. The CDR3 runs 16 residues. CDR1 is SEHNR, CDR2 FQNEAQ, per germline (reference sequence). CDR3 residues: CASSFSGTGGGNTIYF. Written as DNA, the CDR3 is TGTGCCAGCAGCTTCTCAGGAACAGGGGGAGGAAACACCATATATTTT. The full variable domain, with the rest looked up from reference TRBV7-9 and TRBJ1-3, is DTGVSQNPRHKITKRGQNVTFRCDPISEHNRLYWYRQTLGQGPEFLTYFQNEAQLEKSRLLSDRFSAERPKGSFSTLEIQRTEQGDSAMYLCASSFSGTGGGNTIYFGEGSWLTVV.

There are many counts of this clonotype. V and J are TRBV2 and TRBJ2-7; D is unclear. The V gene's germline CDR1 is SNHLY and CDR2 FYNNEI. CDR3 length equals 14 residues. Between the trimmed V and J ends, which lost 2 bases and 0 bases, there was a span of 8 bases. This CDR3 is CASSERESSYEQYF. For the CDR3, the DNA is TGTGCCAGCAGTGAAAGAGAAAGCTCCTACGAGCAGTACTTC. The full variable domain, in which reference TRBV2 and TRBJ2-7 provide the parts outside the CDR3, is EPEVTQTPSHQVTQMGQEVILRCVPISNHLYFYWYRQILGQKVEFLVSFYNNEISEKSEIFDDQFSVERPDGSNFTLKIRSTKLEDSAMYFCASSERESSYEQYFGPGTRLTVT.

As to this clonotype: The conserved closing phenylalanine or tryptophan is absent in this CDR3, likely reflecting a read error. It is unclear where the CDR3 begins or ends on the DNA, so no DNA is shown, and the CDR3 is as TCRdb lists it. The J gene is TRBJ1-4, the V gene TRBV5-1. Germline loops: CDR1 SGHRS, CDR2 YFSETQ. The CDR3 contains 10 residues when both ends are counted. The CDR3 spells CASSLASVGR.

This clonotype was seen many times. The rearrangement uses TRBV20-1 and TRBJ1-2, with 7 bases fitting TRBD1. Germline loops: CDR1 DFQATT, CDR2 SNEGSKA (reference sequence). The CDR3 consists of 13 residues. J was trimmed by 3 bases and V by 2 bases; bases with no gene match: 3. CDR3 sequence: CSARRDSDYGYTF. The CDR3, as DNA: TGCAGTGCTAGAAGGGACAGCGACTATGGCTACACCTTC.

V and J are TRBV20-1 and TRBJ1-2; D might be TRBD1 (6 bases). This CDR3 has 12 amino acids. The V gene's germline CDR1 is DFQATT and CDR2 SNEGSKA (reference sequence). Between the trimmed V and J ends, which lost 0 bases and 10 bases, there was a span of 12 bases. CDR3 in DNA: TGCAGTGCTAGAGATCGGGGGGGGGCCTACACCTTC. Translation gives CSARDRGGAYTF.

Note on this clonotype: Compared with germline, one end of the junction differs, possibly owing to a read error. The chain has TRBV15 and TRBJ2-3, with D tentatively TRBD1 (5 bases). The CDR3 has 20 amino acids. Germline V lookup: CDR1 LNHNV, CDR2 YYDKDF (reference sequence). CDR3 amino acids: CAASRDKQAPYEQYTDTQYF. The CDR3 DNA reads TGTGCCGCCAGCAGAGATAAACAGGCCCCCTACGAGCAGTACACAGATACGCAGTATTTT.

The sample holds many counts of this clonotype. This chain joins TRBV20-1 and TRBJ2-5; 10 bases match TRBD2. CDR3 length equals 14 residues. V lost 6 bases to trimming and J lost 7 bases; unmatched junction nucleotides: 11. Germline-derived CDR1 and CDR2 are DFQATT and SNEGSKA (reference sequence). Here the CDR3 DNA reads TGCAGTGCGTCCGGGACTAGCGTGAGGGGGACCCAGTACTTC. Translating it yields CSASGTSVRGTQYF.

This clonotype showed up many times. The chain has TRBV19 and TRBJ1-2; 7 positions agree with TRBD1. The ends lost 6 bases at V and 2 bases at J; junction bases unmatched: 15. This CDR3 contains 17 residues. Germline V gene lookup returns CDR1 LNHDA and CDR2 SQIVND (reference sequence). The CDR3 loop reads CASRGSARQGLNYGYTF. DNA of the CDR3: TGTGCCAGTAGAGGAAGCGCAAGACAGGGCCTAAACTATGGCTACACCTTC.

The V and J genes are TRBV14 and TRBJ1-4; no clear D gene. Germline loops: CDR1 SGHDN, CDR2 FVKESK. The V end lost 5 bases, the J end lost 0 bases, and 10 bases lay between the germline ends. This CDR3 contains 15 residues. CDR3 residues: CASSNLAATNEKLFF. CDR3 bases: TGTGCCAGCAGCAACCTAGCAGCAACTAATGAAAAACTGTTTTTT.

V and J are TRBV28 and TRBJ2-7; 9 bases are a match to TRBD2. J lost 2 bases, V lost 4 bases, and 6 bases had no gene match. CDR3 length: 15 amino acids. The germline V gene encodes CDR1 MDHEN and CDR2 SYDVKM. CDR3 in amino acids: CASSSPGLATYEQYF. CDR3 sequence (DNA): TGTGCCAGCAGTTCGCCGGGACTAGCTACCTACGAGCAGTACTTC.

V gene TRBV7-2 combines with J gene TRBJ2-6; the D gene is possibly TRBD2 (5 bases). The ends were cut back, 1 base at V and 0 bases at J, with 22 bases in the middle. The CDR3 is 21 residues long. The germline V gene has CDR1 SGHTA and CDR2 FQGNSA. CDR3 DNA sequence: TGTGCCAGCAGCTTAGGGGGAGCAACAAAGGGCCCGTCCTCTGGGGCCAACGTCCTGACTTTC. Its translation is CASSLGGATKGPSSGANVLTF.